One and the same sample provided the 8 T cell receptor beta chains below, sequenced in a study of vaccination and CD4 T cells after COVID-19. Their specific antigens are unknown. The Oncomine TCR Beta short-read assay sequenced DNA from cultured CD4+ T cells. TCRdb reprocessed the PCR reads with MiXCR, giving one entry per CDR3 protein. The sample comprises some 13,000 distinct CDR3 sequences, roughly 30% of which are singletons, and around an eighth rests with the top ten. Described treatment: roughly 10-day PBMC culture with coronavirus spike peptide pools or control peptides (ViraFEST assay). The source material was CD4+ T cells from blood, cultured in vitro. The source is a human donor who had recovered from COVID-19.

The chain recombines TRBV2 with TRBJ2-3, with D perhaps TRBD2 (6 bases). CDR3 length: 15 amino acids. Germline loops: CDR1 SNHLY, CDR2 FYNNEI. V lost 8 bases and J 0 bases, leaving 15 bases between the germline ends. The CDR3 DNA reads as TGTGCCAGCGCCAGGGACTCTACTAGCACAGATACGCAGTATTTT. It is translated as CASARDSTSTDTQYF.

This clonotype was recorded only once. CDR3 residues: CASQRLVGGYEQYF. CDR3 nucleotides: TGTGCCAGCCAACGACTAGTGGGAGGTTACGAGCAGTACTTC. J is TRBJ2-7 and V is TRBV6-1, with D maybe TRBD2 (6 bases). Between the trimmed V and J ends, which lost 8 bases and 4 bases, there was a span of 18 bases. CDR1 and CDR2 from the germline V gene are MNHNS and SASEGT. This CDR3 spans 14 amino acids.

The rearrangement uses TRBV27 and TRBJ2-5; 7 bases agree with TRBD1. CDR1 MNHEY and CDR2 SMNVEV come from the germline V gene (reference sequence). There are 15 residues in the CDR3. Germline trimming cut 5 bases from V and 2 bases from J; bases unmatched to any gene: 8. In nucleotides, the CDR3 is TGTGCCAGCAGTCAGAATATGGGACAGCAAGAGACCCAGTACTTC. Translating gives CASSQNMGQQETQYF.

The CDR3 DNA sequence: TGCAGTGCTAGGTATCTTGATTCGAGCTCCTACAATGAGCAGTTCTTC. This codes for CSARYLDSSSYNEQFF. V usage is TRBV20-1 and J usage is TRBJ2-1; D not resolved. The CDR3 has 16 residues. The V gene's germline CDR1 is DFQATT and CDR2 SNEGSKA (reference sequence). The V and J ends lost 3 bases and 0 bases respectively, with 15 bases between them.

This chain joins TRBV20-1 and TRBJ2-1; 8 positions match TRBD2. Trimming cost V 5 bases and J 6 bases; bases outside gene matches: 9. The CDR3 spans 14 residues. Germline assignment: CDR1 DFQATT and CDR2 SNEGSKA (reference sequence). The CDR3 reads CSAQPGTRSNEQFF. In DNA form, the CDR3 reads TGCAGTGCTCAGCCCGGGACTAGGAGCAATGAGCAGTTCTTC.

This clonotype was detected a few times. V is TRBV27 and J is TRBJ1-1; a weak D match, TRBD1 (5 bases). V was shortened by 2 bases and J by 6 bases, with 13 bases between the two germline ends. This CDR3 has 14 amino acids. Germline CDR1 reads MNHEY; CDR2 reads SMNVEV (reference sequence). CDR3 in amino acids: CASSLGGGGAEAFF. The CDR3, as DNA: TGTGCCAGCAGTTTAGGGGGGGGAGGGGCTGAAGCTTTCTTT.

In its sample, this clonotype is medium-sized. The CDR3 sequence is CASRPPQDNYGYTF. Here the CDR3 DNA reads TGTGCCAGCAGACCCCCACAGGATAACTATGGCTACACCTTC. This sequence joins TRBV6-1 and TRBJ1-2; perhaps TRBD1 as D (5 bases). The CDR3 is 14 residues long. Per the germline V gene, CDR1 is MNHNS and CDR2 is SASEGT. Trimming took off 6 bases at V and 1 base at J, with 12 bases between the two ends.

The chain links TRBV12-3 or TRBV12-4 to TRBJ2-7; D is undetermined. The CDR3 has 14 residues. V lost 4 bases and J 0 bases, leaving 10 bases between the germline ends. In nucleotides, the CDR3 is TGTGCCAGCAGTTCCGCAGGAATCTCCTACGAGCAGTACTTC. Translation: CASSSAGISYEQYF.